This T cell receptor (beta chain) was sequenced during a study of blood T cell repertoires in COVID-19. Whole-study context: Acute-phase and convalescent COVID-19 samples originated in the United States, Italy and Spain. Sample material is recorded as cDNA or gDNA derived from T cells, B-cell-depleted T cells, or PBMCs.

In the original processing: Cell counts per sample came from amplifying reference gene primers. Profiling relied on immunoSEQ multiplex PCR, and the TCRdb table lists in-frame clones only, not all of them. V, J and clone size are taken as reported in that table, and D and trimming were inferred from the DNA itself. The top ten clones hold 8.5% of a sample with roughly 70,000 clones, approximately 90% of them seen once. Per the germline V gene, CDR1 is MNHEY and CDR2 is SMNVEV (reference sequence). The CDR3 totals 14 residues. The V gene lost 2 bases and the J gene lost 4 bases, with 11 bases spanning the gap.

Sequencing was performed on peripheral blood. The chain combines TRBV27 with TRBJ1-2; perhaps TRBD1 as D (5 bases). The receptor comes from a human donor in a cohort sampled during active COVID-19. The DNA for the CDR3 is TGTGCCAGCAGTTTAAGTAAGGGGTCCTATGGCTACACCTTC. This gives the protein CASSLSKGSYGYTF.